A single sample gave rise to the 16 T cell receptor beta chains below, sequenced in a study of regulatory T cells in long-lasting Graves disease (dated by TCRdb to about 2021). The meaning of the sample's time point label: newly diagnosed GD, antithyroid drugs for less than 3 months. For both TCR sequencing and RNA sequencing, RNA was extracted from PBMCs in TRIzol. Libraries were constructed by multiplex PCR. Sequenced on an Illumina HiSeq 4000. To build TCR beta libraries, CDR3 regions were amplified by Arm-PCR using iRepertoire HTBI primers. The public reads were reanalyzed by TCRdb: fastp trimming at Q25, MiXCR alignment, in-frame beta chains only. Every entry covers one CDR3 protein and lists the most common genes and DNA from its rows. For this sample there are over 400,000 distinct CDR3 sequences; roughly 15% appear just once. 17% of the sample is in the top ten clones. These data were likewise used in another study, on T cells in Graves' hyperthyroidism and ophthalmopathy.

This specimen was peripheral blood mononuclear cells (PBMCs), taken at new diagnosis, from a patient treated with antithyroid drugs. These receptors were taken from a woman aged 45 to 65 with Graves disease. Donor details come from another sample of the same person, matched by shared clones.

As to this clonotype: A much larger clone differs from this one at a single base, so this may be a read error. The V gene is TRBV7-9, the J gene TRBJ1-2; maybe TRBD1 (5 bases). This CDR3 region has 14 residues. Germline lookup yields CDR1 SEHNR and CDR2 FQNEAQ (reference sequence). V was shortened by 4 bases and J by 6 bases, with 15 bases between the two germline ends. The CDR3 DNA sequence: TGTGCCAGCAGCTGGACGGACATTGAAAATGGCTACACCTTC. This gives the protein CASSWTDIENGYTF.

This clonotype was seen a few times. Being one base from a much bigger clone, this may be a read error. CDR3 nucleotides: TGTGCCTGTGAACAAGAGGTTGGGGAGACCCAGTACTTC. Its protein product is CACEQEVGETQYF. The J gene is TRBJ2-5, the V gene TRBV11-3; D is uncertain. Germline V CDR1 and CDR2: SGHNT, YENEEA. The V end lost 11 bases, the J end lost 5 bases, and 18 bases lay between the germline ends. The CDR3 runs to 13 residues.

Worth noting for this clonotype: This may stem from a read error, because a much larger clone lies one nucleotide away. CDR3 nucleotides: TGTGCCAGCAGCACCGGGACAGGGACCTACGAGCAGTACTTC. Its protein is CASSTGTGTYEQYF. The J gene is TRBJ2-7, the V gene TRBV5-4; TRBD1 aligns across 9 bases. Germline V CDR1 and CDR2: SGHNT, YYREEE (reference sequence). V shed 4 bases, J shed 2 bases, and the junction held 4 bases outside the gene matches. The CDR3 is made up of 14 amino acids. Drawing the rest from reference TRBV5-4 and TRBJ2-7, the complete variable domain is ETGVTQSPTHLIKTRGQQVTLRCSSQSGHNTVSWYQQALGQGPQFIFQYYREEENGRGNFPPRFSGLQFPNYSSELNVNALELDDSALYLCASSTGTGTYEQYFGPGTRLTVT.

This clonotype was detected a few times. The chain joins TRBV7-9 to TRBJ1-2; TRBD1 might be the D (5 bases). With 4 bases removed from V and 7 bases from J, the gap between germline ends came to 16 bases. This CDR3 region has 14 residues. Germline V gene data show CDR1 as SEHNR and CDR2 as FQNEAQ (reference sequence). This CDR3 reads CASSSPMWGGGYTF. The DNA for the CDR3 is TGTGCCAGCAGCTCCCCAATGTGGGGGGGTGGCTACACCTTC.

This clonotype was counted at least ten times. The CDR3 reads CASSETRQGLTYF. The CDR3 nucleotides read TGCGCCAGCAGTGAGACTCGACAGGGACTAACGTACTTC. J is TRBJ2-7 and V is TRBV10-1; D is tentatively TRBD1 or TRBD2 (7 bases each). Trimming took off 2 bases at V and 12 bases at J, with 17 bases between the two ends. CDR1 is WNHNN and CDR2 is SYGVQD in the germline V gene (reference sequence). The CDR3 runs 13 residues.

A single count supports this clonotype. The gene calls are TRBV9 and TRBJ1-3, with TRBD1 matching over 7 bases. Germline CDR1 and CDR2: SGDLS and YYNGEE. This CDR3 region has 16 residues. The junction had 9 bases not matched to a gene; V was cut back by 3 bases and J by 3 bases. The CDR3 loop is CASSAGPGQNGNTIYF. In DNA, the CDR3 is TGTGCCAGCAGCGCCGGTCCGGGACAGAATGGAAACACCATATATTTT. The full variable domain, completed using reference TRBV9 and TRBJ1-3, is DSGVTQTPKHLITATGQRVTLRCSPRSGDLSVYWYQQSLDQGLQFLIQYYNGEERAKGNILERFSAQQFPDLHSELNLSSLELGDSALYFCASSAGPGQNGNTIYFGEGSWLTVV.

A word on this clonotype: This could be a read error, since a much larger clone is one nucleotide away. The chain joins TRBV3-1 to TRBJ2-7; 14 nucleotides align to TRBD2. V lost 4 bases, J lost 9 bases, and 11 bases stayed unmatched. The CDR3 is 16 residues long. The germline V gene encodes CDR1 LGHDT and CDR2 YNNKEL (reference sequence). The CDR3 sequence is CASSPGLAGGGDGQYF. CDR3 coding DNA: TGTGCCAGCAGCCCCGGACTAGCGGGAGGTGGGGACGGGCAGTACTTC.

Comments on this clonotype: With a much larger clone just one base away, this may be a read error. J is TRBJ2-2 and V is TRBV27; 8 bases agree with TRBD2. Germline CDR1 and CDR2: MNHEY and SMNVEV (reference sequence). The CDR3 is 19 amino acids. Trimming took 7 bases from V and 4 from J; bases not matched to a gene: 20. This CDR3 is CASKPTGRVAGRATGELFF. The DNA for the CDR3 is TGTGCCAGCAAGCCCACCGGACGAGTAGCGGGACGCGCCACCGGGGAGCTGTTTTTT.

The rearrangement joins TRBV5-1 to TRBJ2-1; D remains unclear. CDR3 length: 16 amino acids. Germline V gene lookup returns CDR1 SGHRS and CDR2 YFSETQ. The V and J ends lost 4 bases and 4 bases respectively, with 18 bases between them. For the CDR3, the DNA is TGCGCCAGCAGCCCAAGGACCGACGCAAGTTACAATGAGCAGTTCTTC. It specifies CASSPRTDASYNEQFF.

This clonotype was found many times. V gene TRBV12-5 combines with J gene TRBJ2-1; D may correspond to TRBD1 or TRBD2 (5 bases each). Germline V CDR1 and CDR2: LGHNT, FRNRAP. Trimming cost V 1 base and J 6 bases, with 7 bases left between them. CDR3 length: 13 amino acids. The CDR3 DNA follows: TGTGCTAGTGGTTTGGCAGGGAGCAATGAGCAGTTCTTC. This encodes CASGLAGSNEQFF.

This chain uses TRBV3-1 with TRBJ2-5, with D possibly matching TRBD2 (5 bases). CDR1 and CDR2 from the germline V gene are LGHDT and YNNKEL (reference sequence). There are 19 residues in the CDR3. Trimming took 0 bases from V and 2 from J, leaving 22 bases between them. CDR3 DNA: TGTGCCAGCAGCCAAGATCATGACGGGGAGCGGATTTTTCAAGAGACCCAGTACTTC. Protein product: CASSQDHDGERIFQETQYF.

This clonotype was seen a handful of times. The V and J genes are TRBV27 and TRBJ1-4; a possible D gene is TRBD1 (6 bases). CDR1 MNHEY and CDR2 SMNVEV come from the germline V gene (reference sequence). V was shortened by 5 bases and J by 7 bases, with 20 bases between the two germline ends. CDR3 length: 16 amino acids. The CDR3: CASSGSHRGLSEKLFF. The CDR3 DNA follows: TGTGCCAGCAGTGGATCTCACCGGGGGCTGAGTGAAAAACTGTTTTTT.

This clonotype was detected ten times or more. The CDR3 spells CASSGWTSGITDTQYF. In DNA, the CDR3 is TGTGCCAGCAGTGGATGGACTAGCGGGATCACAGATACGCAGTATTTT. The gene calls are TRBV6-1 and TRBJ2-3; 12 bases are shared with TRBD2. The CDR3 has 16 amino acids. Unmatched junction bases numbered 4, after V lost 4 bases and J lost 2 bases. The V gene's germline CDR1 is MNHNS and CDR2 SASEGT.

There are many counts of this clonotype. The rearrangement uses TRBV19 and TRBJ2-7; 9 positions agree with TRBD2. V lost 1 base and J lost 4; bases outside the gene matches: 2. CDR3 length: 14 amino acids. Germline V gene sequence: CDR1 LNHDA, CDR2 SQIVND (reference sequence). The CDR3 here is CASSIVSGSYEQYF. CDR3 bases: TGTGCCAGTAGTATAGTTAGCGGGAGTTACGAGCAGTACTTC.

In its sample, this clonotype was seen many times. The rearrangement joins TRBV7-9 to TRBJ1-2; D gene unclear. The CDR3 is 12 amino acids. CDR1 and CDR2 (germline): SEHNR, FQNEAQ (reference sequence). Trimming stripped 0 bases from V and 13 bases from J, with 12 bases between. The CDR3 nucleotides are TGTGCCAGCAGCTTAGCGACGGATTATTTCACCTTC. Encoded protein: CASSLATDYFTF. Full variable domain (rest looked up from reference TRBV7-9 and TRBJ1-2): DTGVSQNPRHKITKRGQNVTFRCDPISEHNRLYWYRQTLGQGPEFLTYFQNEAQLEKSRLLSDRFSAERPKGSFSTLEIQRTEQGDSAMYLCASSLATDYFTFGSGTRLTVV.

The J gene is TRBJ1-1, the V gene TRBV30, with 7 bases identical to TRBD1. After removal of 1 base from V and 3 bases from J, the junction contained 14 bases not matched to a gene. The germline CDR1 and CDR2 sequences are GTSNPN and SVGIG (reference sequence). CDR3 length: 17 residues. The CDR3 is CAWSAGGAGGIYTEAFF. In DNA form, the CDR3 reads TGTGCCTGGAGTGCTGGAGGGGCAGGGGGAATTTACACTGAAGCTTTCTTT. Looking up the rest from reference TRBV30 and TRBJ1-1 gives the full variable domain: SQTIHQWPATLVQPVGSPLSLECTVEGTSNPNLYWYRQAAGRGLQLLFYSVGIGQISSEVPQNLSASRPQDRQFILSSKKLLLSDSGFYLCAWSAGGAGGIYTEAFFGQGTRLTVV.